Listed below are T cell receptor beta chains from one sample, sequenced in a study of T cells expressing NK-cell markers. One entry per CDR3 protein, without DNA, is what TCRdb gives after re-calling the 5' RACE reads. The sample has 440,000 or so distinct CDR3 sequences, and its top ten clones hold 6% to 9.5%. Sequencing was carried out using blood T cells: a sorted CD56 or NKG2C T cell subset, CD4+ or CD8+ T cells, or bulk PBMC T cells (not recorded which). Receptors originate from a woman between 18 and 70 years old in good health. Each CDR3 is given with its conserved first and last residue. The order of the fields is J gene, V gene, CDR3 protein.

>TRBJ2-5|TRBV30
CAWSVRVQETQYF
>TRBJ2-1|TRBV11-2
CASSQPAGQFF
>TRBJ1-5|TRBV6-2/TRBV6-3
CASIPSWGTEKQPQHF
>TRBJ2-1|TRBV11-3
CASSFINEQFF
>TRBJ2-1|TRBV7-8
CASSLRSAGDWNEQFF
>TRBJ2-7|TRBV20-1
CSARDRVGTSSYEQYF
>TRBJ2-3|TRBV20-1
CSARGPIPLADTQYF
>TRBJ1-1|TRBV7-2
CASSFDGTGPNTEAFF
>TRBJ2-2|TRBV7-2
CASSLVGQTGELFF
>TRBJ2-3|TRBV20-1
CSASWGSTDTQYF
>TRBJ2-5|TRBV12-3/TRBV12-4
CASSLWPGKETQYF
>TRBJ2-2|TRBV12-3/TRBV12-4
CASRSAGGQTGELFF
>TRBJ2-2|TRBV6-2/TRBV6-3
CASSPRIANSGELFF
>TRBJ2-2|TRBV24-1
CATKTPNTGELFF
>TRBJ2-5|TRBV25-1
CASSLPGTSGGATYF
>TRBJ1-1|TRBV20-1
CSASIRGGTEAFF
>TRBJ1-1|TRBV9
CASSPTDSSRSMNTEAFF
>TRBJ2-1|TRBV30
CAWSGEQPGEREQFF